This TCR beta chain was found in a study of T cell repertoires in cytomegalovirus infection. The V and J ends lost 5 bases and 3 bases respectively, with 6 bases between them. The CDR3 sequence is 11 residues long. Looked up from germline, CDR1 is DFQATT and CDR2 is SNEGSKA (reference sequence). TCRdb passed the reads through MiXCR, listing each CDR3 protein once. In the table there are 140,000 to 150,000 distinct CDR3 sequences, roughly a third of which are singletons. As concerns this clonotype: Antigen unknown.

This chain joins TRBV20-1 and TRBJ2-3, with a tentative D call TRBD2 (6 bases). Sample: CD8+ T cells from cultured PBMCs, taken from culture after CMV antigen stimulation. The origin of this receptor is a human donor in good health (CMV status not recorded). Some clones in this sample may be carry-over from other donors' samples. CDR3 sequence: CSARGTDTQYF. The CDR3, as DNA: TGCAGTGCTCGGGGGACAGATACGCAGTATTTT.